This T cell receptor beta chain was obtained from a study of shared clonotypes between healthy human individuals. A remark on this clone: The same CDR3 is also encoded by other DNA sequences in this sample.

Generated by immunoSEQ multiplex PCR, the TCRdb table keeps only in-frame clones and is missing some. The sample contains around 2.5 million clones, 90% to 95% of which appear only once. The sample taken for sequencing was naive CD4+ T cells from PBMCs. Subset of the sample: CD45RA+ positively selected. This receptor was obtained from a young man in good health. Some clones in this sample may be carry-over from other donors' samples.

In nucleotides, the CDR3 is TGTGCCAGCAGTTATAGGGACAGGGGAATCTACGAGCAGTACTTC. Translated: CASSYRDRGIYEQYF. The J gene is TRBJ2-7, the V gene TRBV6-5, with TRBD1 matching 10 bases. CDR3 size: 15 residues. CDR1 MNHEY and CDR2 SVGAGI come from the germline V gene. The junction had 5 bases not matched to a gene; V was cut back by 3 bases and J by 3 bases.